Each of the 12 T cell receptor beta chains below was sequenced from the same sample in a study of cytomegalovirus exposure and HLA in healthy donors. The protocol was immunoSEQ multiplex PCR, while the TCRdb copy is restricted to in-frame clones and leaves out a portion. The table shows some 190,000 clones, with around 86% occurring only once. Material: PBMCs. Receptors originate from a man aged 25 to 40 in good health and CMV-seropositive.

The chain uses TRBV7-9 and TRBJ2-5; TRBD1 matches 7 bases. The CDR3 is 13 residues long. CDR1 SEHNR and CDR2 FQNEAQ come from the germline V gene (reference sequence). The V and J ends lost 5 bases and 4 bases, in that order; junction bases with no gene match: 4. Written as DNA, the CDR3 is TGTGCCAGCAGCGCCCCAGGGGGAGAGACCCAGTACTTC. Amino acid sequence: CASSAPGGETQYF.

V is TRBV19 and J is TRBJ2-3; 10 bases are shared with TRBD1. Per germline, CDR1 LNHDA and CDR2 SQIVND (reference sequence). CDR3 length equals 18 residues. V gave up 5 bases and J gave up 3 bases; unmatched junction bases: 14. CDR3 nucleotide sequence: TGTGCCAGTAGTCCCCTCCCCTATGACAGGGGGCGTACAGATACGCAGTATTTT. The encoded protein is CASSPLPYDRGRTDTQYF. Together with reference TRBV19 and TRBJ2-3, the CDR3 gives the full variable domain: DGGITQSPKYLFRKEGQNVTLSCEQNLNHDAMYWYRQDPGQGLRLIYYSQIVNDFQKGDIAEGYSVSREKKESFPLTVTSAQKNPTAFYLCASSPLPYDRGRTDTQYFGPGTRLTVL.

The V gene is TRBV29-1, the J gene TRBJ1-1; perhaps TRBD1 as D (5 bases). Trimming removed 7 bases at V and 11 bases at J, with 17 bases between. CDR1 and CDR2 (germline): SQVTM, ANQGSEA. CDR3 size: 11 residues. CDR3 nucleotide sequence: TGCAGCGGGGGGAGGGGTGGTTGGGCTTTCTTT. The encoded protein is CSGGRGGWAFF.

DNA for the CDR3: TGTGCCAGCGGGGGACTAGCGGGTACCGGGGAGCTGTTTTTT. This codes for CASGGLAGTGELFF. The rearrangement joins TRBV28 to TRBJ2-2; 12 bases fit TRBD2. This CDR3 spans 14 amino acids. CDR1 and CDR2 (germline): MDHEN, SYDVKM. V trimming: 8 bases; J trimming: 5 bases; junction bases outside the gene matches: 3.

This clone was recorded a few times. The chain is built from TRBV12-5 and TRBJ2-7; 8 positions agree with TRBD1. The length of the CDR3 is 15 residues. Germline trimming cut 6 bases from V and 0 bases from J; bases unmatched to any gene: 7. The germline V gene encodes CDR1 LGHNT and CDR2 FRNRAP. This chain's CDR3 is CASGPGQGLSYEQYF. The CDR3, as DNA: TGTGCTAGTGGCCCCGGACAGGGACTCTCCTACGAGCAGTACTTC.

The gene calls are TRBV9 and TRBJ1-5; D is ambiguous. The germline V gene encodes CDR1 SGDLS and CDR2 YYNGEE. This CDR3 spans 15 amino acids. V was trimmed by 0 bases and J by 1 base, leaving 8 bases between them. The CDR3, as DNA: TGTGCCAGCAGCGTAGCGGAAGGGAGCAATCAGCCCCAGCATTTT. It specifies CASSVAEGSNQPQHF. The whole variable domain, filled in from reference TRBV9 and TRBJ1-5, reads DSGVTQTPKHLITATGQRVTLRCSPRSGDLSVYWYQQSLDQGLQFLIQYYNGEERAKGNILERFSAQQFPDLHSELNLSSLELGDSALYFCASSVAEGSNQPQHFGDGTRLSIL.

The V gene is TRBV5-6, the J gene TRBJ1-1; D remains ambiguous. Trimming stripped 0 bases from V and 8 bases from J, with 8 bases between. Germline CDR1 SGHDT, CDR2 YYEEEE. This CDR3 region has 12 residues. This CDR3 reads CASSLGVREAFF. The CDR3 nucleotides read TGTGCCAGCAGCTTGGGGGTACGGGAAGCTTTCTTT. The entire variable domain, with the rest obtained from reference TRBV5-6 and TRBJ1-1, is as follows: DAGVTQSPTHLIKTRGQQVTLRCSPKSGHDTVSWYQQALGQGPQFIFQYYEEEERQRGNFPDRFSGHQFPNYSSELNVNALLLGDSALYLCASSLGVREAFFGQGTRLTVV.

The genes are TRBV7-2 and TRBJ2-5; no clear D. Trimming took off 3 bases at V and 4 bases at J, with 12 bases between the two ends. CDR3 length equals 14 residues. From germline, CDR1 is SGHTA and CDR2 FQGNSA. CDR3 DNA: TGTGCCAGCAGCTTCGGACGGATGAGAGAGACCCAGTACTTC. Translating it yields CASSFGRMRETQYF.

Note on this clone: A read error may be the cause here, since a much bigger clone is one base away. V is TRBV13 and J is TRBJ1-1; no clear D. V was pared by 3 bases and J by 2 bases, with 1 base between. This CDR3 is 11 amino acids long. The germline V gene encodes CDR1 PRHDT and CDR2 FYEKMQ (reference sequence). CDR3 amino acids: CASSFNTEAFF. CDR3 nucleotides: TGTGCCAGCAGCTTTAACACTGAAGCTTTCTTT. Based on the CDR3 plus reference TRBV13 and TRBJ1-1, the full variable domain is AAGVIQSPRHLIKEKRETATLKCYPIPRHDTVYWYQQGPGQDPQFLISFYEKMQSDKGSIPDRFSAQQFSDYHSELNMSSLELGDSALYFCASSFNTEAFFGQGTRLTVV.

The chain's CDR3 is CASSFGQSSEAFF. The CDR3 DNA follows: TGTGCCAGCAGCTTTGGACAGTCATCTGAAGCTTTCTTT. This rearrangement joins TRBV11-3 to TRBJ1-1; D is perhaps TRBD1 (6 bases). This CDR3 region has 13 residues. Per germline, CDR1 SGHNT and CDR2 YENEEA. V gave up 3 bases and J gave up 6 bases, with 11 bases separating them. Together with reference TRBV11-3 and TRBJ1-1, the CDR3 gives the full variable domain: EAGVVQSPRYKIIEKKQPVAFWCNPISGHNTLYWYLQNLGQGPELLIRYENEEAVDDSQLPKDRFSAERLKGVDSTLKIQPAELGDSAVYLCASSFGQSSEAFFGQGTRLTVV.

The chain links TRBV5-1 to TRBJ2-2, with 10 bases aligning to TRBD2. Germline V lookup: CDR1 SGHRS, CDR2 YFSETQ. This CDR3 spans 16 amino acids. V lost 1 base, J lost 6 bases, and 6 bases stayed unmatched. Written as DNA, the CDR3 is TGCGCCAGCAGCTTGAAGCTAGCGGGAGTTTCCGGGGAGCTGTTTTTT. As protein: CASSLKLAGVSGELFF.

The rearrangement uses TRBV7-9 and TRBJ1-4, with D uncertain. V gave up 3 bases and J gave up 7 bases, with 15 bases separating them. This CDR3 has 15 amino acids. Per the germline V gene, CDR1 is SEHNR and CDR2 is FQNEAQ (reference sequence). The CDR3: CASSFDGSSGEKLFF. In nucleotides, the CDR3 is TGTGCCAGCAGCTTCGACGGTTCCTCGGGTGAAAAACTGTTTTTT.